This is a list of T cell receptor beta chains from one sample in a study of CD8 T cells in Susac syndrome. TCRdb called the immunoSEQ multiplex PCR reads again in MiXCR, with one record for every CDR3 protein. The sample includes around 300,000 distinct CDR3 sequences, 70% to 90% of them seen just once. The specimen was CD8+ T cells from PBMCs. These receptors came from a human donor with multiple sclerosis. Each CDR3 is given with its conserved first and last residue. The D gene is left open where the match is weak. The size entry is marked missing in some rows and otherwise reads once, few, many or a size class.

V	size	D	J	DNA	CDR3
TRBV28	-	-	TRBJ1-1	TGTGCCAGCACCCTCCTGAGGATGAACACTGAAGCTTTCTTT	CASTLLRMNTEAFF
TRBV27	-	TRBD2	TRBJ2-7	TGTGCCAGCAGTTCACTATCCCTGGGACTAGCGGGAGGGTTCGACTACGAGCAGTACTTC	CASSSLSLGLAGGFDYEQYF
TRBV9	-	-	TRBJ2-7	TGTGCCAGCTCTGGCCTGTCCCACGAGCAGTACTTC	CASSGLSHEQYF
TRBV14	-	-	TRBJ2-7	TGTGCCAGCAGCCAAGAGTCTGAAGCTCACTACGAGCAGTACTTC	CASSQESEAHYEQYF
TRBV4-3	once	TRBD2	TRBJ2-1	TGCGCCAGCAGCCAGTTAGCGGGGCTCTACAATGAGCAGTTCTTC	CASSQLAGLYNEQFF
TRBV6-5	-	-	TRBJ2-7	TGTGCCAGCAGTTACTCGACGACGCAGGGTTCCGAGCAGTACTTC	CASSYSTTQGSEQYF
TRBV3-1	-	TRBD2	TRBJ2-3	TGTGCCAGCAGCCAGGAGACTAGCGGGAAAGTTGGATCAGATACGCAGTATTTT	CASSQETSGKVGSDTQYF
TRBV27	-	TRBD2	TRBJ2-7	TGTGCCAGCAGCCCGACTACTAGCGGGGTCGAGCAGTACTTC	CASSPTTSGVEQYF
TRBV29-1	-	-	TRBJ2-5	TGCAGCGTTGAATTGGAGGGGAAAGAGACCCAGTACTTC	CSVELEGKETQYF
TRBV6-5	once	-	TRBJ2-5	TGTGCCAGCAGTTACCCGACAGGAACGGGGACCCGGTACTTC	CASSYPTGTGTRYF
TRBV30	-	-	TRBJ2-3	TGTGCCTGGAGTGTACACTTGGTTGGGGGCGGGCAGTATTTT	CAWSVHLVGGGQYF
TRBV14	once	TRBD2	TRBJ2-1	TGTGCCAGCATGAGGACTAGCGGGAGGGCCAATGAGCAGTTCTTC	CASMRTSGRANEQFF
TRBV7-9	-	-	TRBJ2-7	TGTGCCAGCTTGCCAGAGGGGCGTCTCGAGCAGTACTTC	CASLPEGRLEQYF
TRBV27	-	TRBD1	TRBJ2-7	TGTGCCAGCAGTCCGACGACAGGGTTGGAGCAGTACTTC	CASSPTTGLEQYF
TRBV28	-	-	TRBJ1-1	TGTGCCAGCAGGCCTATAAGCGACACTGAAGCTTTCTTT	CASRPISDTEAFF
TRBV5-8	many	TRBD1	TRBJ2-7	TGTGCCAGCAGCTACGGGACAGCGGAGGAGCAGTACTTC	CASSYGTAEEQYF
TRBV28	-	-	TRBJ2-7	TGTGCCAGTCTTACCCGAGAAGGGCCCACCTACGAGCAGTACTTC	CASLTREGPTYEQYF
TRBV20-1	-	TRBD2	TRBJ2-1	TGCAGTGCTCGAACTAGCGGGAGCTTCCTCAATGAGCAGTTCTTC	CSARTSGSFLNEQFF
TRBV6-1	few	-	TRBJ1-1	TGTGCCAGCAGTGAAGCCTCGTGGACTGAAGCTTTCTTT	CASSEASWTEAFF
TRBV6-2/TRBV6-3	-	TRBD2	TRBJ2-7	TGTGCCAGACCTGGAAGCGGGGATTCCTACGAGCAGTACTTC	CARPGSGDSYEQYF
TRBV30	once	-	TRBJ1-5	TGTGCCTGGAGCGGGGGGCTGGGCAATCAGCCCCAGCATTTT	CAWSGGLGNQPQHF
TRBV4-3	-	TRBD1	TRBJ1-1	TGCGCCAGCAGCCAATCTATACAGGGGGGCACTGAAGCTTTCTTT	CASSQSIQGGTEAFF